The rows below give T cell receptor beta chains drawn from one sample of a study of cytomegalovirus exposure and HLA in healthy donors. Only in-frame clones appear in the TCRdb table, and some are missing; sequencing was by immunoSEQ multiplex PCR. The sample holds 170,000 or so clones, around 80% seen once. Source material: PBMCs. These receptors came from a man aged 25 to 40 in good health and CMV-seropositive. Both conserved end residues are part of each CDR3. A D gene is named only where the DNA matches it firmly. A clone size is listed for some rows: how often the clone was seen (once, few, many), or a class if it is expanded.

size	D	J	V	DNA	CDR3
.	.	TRBJ2-3	TRBV28	TGTGCCAGCAGCCCGCTAGGGGTAGATACGCAGTATTTT	CASSPLGVDTQYF
.	TRBD2	TRBJ2-3	TRBV6-4	TGTGCCAGCAGTGAACGGGAGGGCCGGACAGATACGCAGTATTTT	CASSEREGRTDTQYF
.	.	TRBJ1-4	TRBV5-1	TGCGCCAGCAGCCTGGGAACAGGGTATACTAATGAAAAACTGTTTTTT	CASSLGTGYTNEKLFF
.	TRBD1	TRBJ1-5	TRBV5-5	TGTGCCAGCAGCTTAAGACAGGGGCCTCAGCCCCAGCATTTT	CASSLRQGPQPQHF
once	.	TRBJ2-7	TRBV2	TGTGCCAGCACCCTTGGGGGGTATTCCTACGAGCAGTACTTC	CASTLGGYSYEQYF
.	TRBD2	TRBJ2-1	TRBV13	TGTGCCAGCAGCTTAGTGAAAACTAGCGGGAGAAATGAGCAGTTCTTC	CASSLVKTSGRNEQFF
few	TRBD2	TRBJ2-7	TRBV6-5	TGTGCCAGCAGTTACTCGGGCGGGAGAGCCTACGAGCAGTACTTC	CASSYSGGRAYEQYF
.	.	TRBJ2-3	TRBV6-5	TGTGCCAGCAGTTACTCGGCGAGGGCGGCAGATACGCAGTATTTT	CASSYSARAADTQYF
.	TRBD2	TRBJ2-1	TRBV2	TGTGCCAGCAGTGAAACTCTAGGACTAGCGGGAAGCTCCTACAATGAGCAGTTCTTC	CASSETLGLAGSSYNEQFF
.	.	TRBJ1-1	TRBV27	TGTGCCAGCAGTTTAATCGGGGGGAACACTGAAGCTTTCTTT	CASSLIGGNTEAFF
.	TRBD1	TRBJ2-7	TRBV6-5	TGTGCCAGCAGTGCACAGGGGGCTGGCTCCTACGAGCAGTACTTC	CASSAQGAGSYEQYF
.	.	TRBJ2-3	TRBV27	TGTGCCAGCAGTTTATGGGGGGGGCGCACAGATACGCAGTATTTT	CASSLWGGRTDTQYF
.	.	TRBJ1-2	TRBV4-1	TGCGCCAGCAGCCCGCTTAGGAGGGGGGGGGACTATGGCTACACCTTC	CASSPLRRGGDYGYTF
.	TRBD1	TRBJ2-5	TRBV5-6	TGTGCCAGCAGCTTGACGGGGTCAGGGGGCAGGGAGACCCAGTACTTC	CASSLTGSGGRETQYF
.	.	TRBJ2-5	TRBV7-9	TGTGCCAGCAGCCAACTAGGAGAGACCCAGTACTTC	CASSQLGETQYF
.	TRBD1	TRBJ1-2	TRBV7-8	TGTGCCAGCAGCCCTATAGTGACAGGGGAGGTAGGCTACACCTTC	CASSPIVTGEVGYTF
.	TRBD1	TRBJ1-1	TRBV19	TGTGCCAGTAGCCTACAGGGGTTGAACACTGAAGCTTTCTTT	CASSLQGLNTEAFF
.	TRBD1	TRBJ2-2	TRBV5-1	TGCGCCAGCAGCCTAAGAACAGGGGACACCGGGGAGCTGTTTTTT	CASSLRTGDTGELFF
.	TRBD1	TRBJ1-6	TRBV28	TGTGCCAGCAGTCCCACCGGGACAGTAAGGTCACCCCTCCACTTT	CASSPTGTVRSPLHF
.	.	TRBJ1-2	TRBV15	TGTGCCACCAGCAGAGATAAAGAATACTATGGCTGCACCTTC	CATSRDKEYYGCTF
.	.	TRBJ2-5	TRBV6-6	TGTGCCAGCAGCCCCCAAGACACAGGAGGGGAGACCCAGTACTTC	CASSPQDTGGETQYF
.	TRBD1	TRBJ1-2	TRBV5-1	TGCGCCAGCAGCTCAGGGGGCTTAGACTATGGCTACACCTTC	CASSSGGLDYGYTF
.	.	TRBJ1-5	TRBV28	TGTGCCAGCAGTGGGCCCTTAAGAGGCAATCAGCCCCAGCATTTT	CASSGPLRGNQPQHF
.	TRBD2	TRBJ2-1	TRBV5-6	TGTGCCAGCAGCCGCGGTACGGGTAGCGGGAGAGTTTACAATGAGCAGTTCTTC	CASSRGTGSGRVYNEQFF
.	TRBD1	TRBJ1-3	TRBV11-2	TGTGCCAGCAGCCTTACCCACATGACAGGGAACGGAAACACCATATATTTT	CASSLTHMTGNGNTIYF
.	TRBD2	TRBJ2-7	TRBV7-2	TGTGCCAGCAGCCCGAGGGCTAGCGGCACCTACGAGCAGTACTTC	CASSPRASGTYEQYF
.	.	TRBJ1-2	TRBV6-5	TGTGCCAGCAGCCGGGGGGCAGGGGTAGATGGCTACACCTTC	CASSRGAGVDGYTF
.	TRBD2	TRBJ2-3	TRBV7-2	TGTGCCAGCAGCAAGACTAGCGGTAACACAGATACGCAGTATTTT	CASSKTSGNTDTQYF
.	TRBD1	TRBJ1-1	TRBV19	TGTGCCAGTAGTATGGGGACAGGGGCCAACACTGAAGCTTTCTTT	CASSMGTGANTEAFF
.	.	TRBJ2-3	TRBV5-4	TGTGCCAGCAGCCAGGCGGATACGCAGTATTTT	CASSQADTQYF
.	TRBD1	TRBJ2-7	TRBV5-1	TGCGCCACCAGGACAGGGCCCTCCTACGAGCAGTACTTC	CATRTGPSYEQYF
.	.	TRBJ1-6	TRBV19	TGTGCCAGTAGTATCGGGACTGATTATTCACCCCTCCACTTT	CASSIGTDYSPLHF
.	TRBD1	TRBJ1-2	TRBV9	TGTGCCAGCAGCGCCCGGACAGGGGACCATCTTGGTTATGGCTACACCTTC	CASSARTGDHLGYGYTF
.	TRBD1	TRBJ1-1	TRBV27	TGTGCCAGCCGCATAGACAGGGGGACTGAAGCTTTCTTT	CASRIDRGTEAFF
.	TRBD2	TRBJ2-1	TRBV10-3	TGTGCTAGCGGGAGTAACTACAATGAGCAGTTCTTC	CASGSNYNEQFF
.	TRBD2	TRBJ2-7	TRBV27	TGTGCCAGCAGTCCCCGGACTAGCTTCTCCTACGAGCAGTACTTC	CASSPRTSFSYEQYF
.	.	TRBJ2-2	TRBV19	TGTGCCAGTAGTATAAGGGCTAATTACGGGAGAGGAACCGGGGAGCTGTTTTTT	CASSIRANYGRGTGELFF
.	TRBD1	TRBJ1-2	TRBV30	TGTGCCTGGAGGGACAGGGGGCTCGATGGCTACACCTTC	CAWRDRGLDGYTF
few	TRBD2	TRBJ2-3	TRBV28	TGTGCCAGCAGGGGGAGGGGCACAGATACGCAGTATTTT	CASRGRGTDTQYF
.	.	TRBJ2-1	TRBV4-3	TGCGCCAGCAGCCAAGACATCTACAATGAGCAGTTCTTC	CASSQDIYNEQFF
.	.	TRBJ2-5	TRBV5-1	TGCGCCAGCAGCCCGGGTCCTCCCCAAGAGACCCAGTACTTC	CASSPGPPQETQYF
few	.	TRBJ1-1	TRBV19	TGTGCCAGTAGTGCTTCCGAACGAGAGACTTTCTTT	CASSASERETFF